This TCR beta chain was documented in a study of cytomegalovirus exposure and HLA in healthy donors. Details on this clone: The antigen is unknown.

The CDR3 spans 16 residues. Between the trimmed V and J ends, which lost 1 base and 0 bases, there was a span of 9 bases. The germline V gene has CDR1 SEHNR and CDR2 FQNEAQ (reference sequence). Findings and caveats of the study: According to the study, approximately 150 TCR beta chains were cytomegalovirus-associated.

The PCR used 60 Vbeta and 13 Jbeta primers. As handled by the study authors: Unique TCR beta chains numbered approximately 76 million in a later analysis, with roughly 10 million shared. TCRdb keeps only in-frame clones here, not all; method: immunoSEQ multiplex PCR. The V and J calls and clone size come from that table; D and trimming were worked out from the DNA. The repertoire holds about 95,000 clones, with 60% to 80% as singletons. The TCR was taken from a man between 60 and 75 years old in good health and CMV-seronegative. The rearrangement joins TRBV7-9 to TRBJ2-2; no firm D call. The sequencing input was PBMCs. The CDR3 here is CASSLDVLANTGELFF. CDR3 coding DNA: TGTGCCAGCAGCTTAGATGTCTTAGCGAACACCGGGGAGCTGTTTTTT.